Listed below are T cell receptor beta chains from one sample, sequenced in a study of blood T cells in healthy people across ages. One entry per CDR3 protein, called by TCRdb with MiXCR from the 5' RACE reads. The sample carries hundreds of thousands of distinct CDR3 sequences, over 20% recorded once. The sequencing sample was made of blood. These receptors originate from a man in his 70s in good health. The CDR3 runs from the conserved cysteine through the conserved F or W. Each record gives: CDR3 DNA, CDR3 protein, D gene, V gene, clone size, J gene. The D gene is left open where the match is weak. Clone sizes are given selectively: once, few, many, or a class where the clone is expanded.

TGTGCCAGCAGCTTAGGTCCGGTCCAGACCTATGAGCAGTTCTTC	CASSLGPVQTYEQFF	NA	TRBV7-2	NA	TRBJ2-1
TGTGCCAGCAGCTTAGGGACCCCGCGTACAGATACGCAGTATTTT	CASSLGTPRTDTQYF	NA	TRBV7-2	many	TRBJ2-3
TGCAGCGTTGGACGGGAAGAGACCCAGTACTTC	CSVGREETQYF	NA	TRBV29-1	many	TRBJ2-5
TGTGCCAGCGAACGGACAGGCCTTGGTGAGCAGTTCTTC	CASERTGLGEQFF	TRBD1	TRBV6-1	many	TRBJ2-1
TGTGCCAGCAGCCAGGGACAGGGTTACAATCAGCCCCAGCATTTT	CASSQGQGYNQPQHF	TRBD1	TRBV3-1	few	TRBJ1-5
TGTGCCAGTAGTTTTCACGATCAGCCCCAGCATTTT	CASSFHDQPQHF	NA	TRBV19	NA	TRBJ1-5
TGTGCCAGCAGTTTCGGCGGGAGGGCCCGGGAGACCCAGTACTTC	CASSFGGRARETQYF	TRBD2	TRBV28	NA	TRBJ2-5
TGTGCCAGCAGCTTGTCAGGGTTGGTGACCCAGTACTTC	CASSLSGLVTQYF	NA	TRBV13	few	TRBJ2-5
TGTGCCAGCAGTTACGGGGCGGGAGGGCCGGATACGCAGTATTTT	CASSYGAGGPDTQYF	TRBD2	TRBV6-5	few	TRBJ2-3
TGCAGTGCTAATAGCGGGAGCCACAGGGGCATTCAGTACTTC	CSANSGSHRGIQYF	TRBD2	TRBV20-1	NA	TRBJ2-4
TGCAGCGTCCACGAGACAGGGCTGAACACTGAAGCTTTCTTT	CSVHETGLNTEAFF	TRBD1	TRBV29-1	few	TRBJ1-1
TGTGCCAGCAGCGTAGGGACAGGGGGGGCGACCCAGCATTTT	CASSVGTGGATQHF	TRBD1	TRBV9	NA	TRBJ1-5
TGTGCCAGCAGCTTACTAGGGTCCCACGAGCAGTACTTC	CASSLLGSHEQYF	NA	TRBV7-9	NA	TRBJ2-7
TGTGCCAGCAGCTTATACCCCGGGACTAGCGGGCCGGGGACCCAGTACTTC	CASSLYPGTSGPGTQYF	TRBD2	TRBV7-2	few	TRBJ2-5
TGCAGTGCCCGCGGGACAGGGGGTCACGAGCAGTACTTC	CSARGTGGHEQYF	TRBD1	TRBV20-1	NA	TRBJ2-7
TGTGCCAGCAGTGACGCTCAGAAAGAGACCCAGTACTTC	CASSDAQKETQYF	NA	TRBV6-1	NA	TRBJ2-5
TGCGCCAGCAGCGTAGTAGCGGGAGGGCCCTACGAGCAGTACTTC	CASSVVAGGPYEQYF	TRBD2	TRBV5-1	many	TRBJ2-7
TGTGCCAGCATTGGATTAGCGGGAGAGACCCAGTACTTC	CASIGLAGETQYF	TRBD2	TRBV2	NA	TRBJ2-5
TGCGCCAGCAGCCACCGGAGTCTAGCGGGAGGGGCGCATGAGCAGTTCTTC	CASSHRSLAGGAHEQFF	TRBD2	TRBV4-1	many	TRBJ2-1
TGTGCCAGCAGCCGGCAATCCGGGAGTAGAGGTTATTTT	CASSRQSGSRGYF	NA	TRBV3-1	few	TRBJ2-3